Listed below are T cell receptor beta chains from one sample, sequenced in a study of Graves' ophthalmopathy and Graves' hyperthyroidism. From the multiplex PCR reads, TCRdb called clonotypes with MiXCR, one entry per CDR3 protein. The sample records hundreds of thousands of distinct CDR3 sequences, roughly 20% being singletons. The sample was peripheral blood. These receptors were taken from a young woman with stable Graves' hyperthyroidism. Both conserved end residues are part of each CDR3. A D gene is named only where the DNA matches it firmly. The size entry is marked missing in some rows and otherwise reads once, few, many or a size class.

clone_size,j_call,v_call,d_call,cdr3_nt,cdr3_aa
many,TRBJ2-6,TRBV6-2/TRBV6-3,NA,TGTGCCAGCACCCACAGGGCTGGGGCCAACGTCCTGACTTTC,CASTHRAGANVLTF
many,TRBJ1-3,TRBV7-2,NA,TGTGCCAGCAGCTTAGCCCTAGCTGGAAACACCATATATTTT,CASSLALAGNTIYF
NA,TRBJ2-3,TRBV11-2,TRBD2,TGTACCAGCAGCTCGGGGGGAGATACGCAGTATTTT,CTSSSGGDTQYF
many,TRBJ1-1,TRBV6-5,NA,TGTGCCAGCAGTTCGTCTAGGAAGGAGGGCACTGAAGCTTTCTTT,CASSSSRKEGTEAFF
many,TRBJ2-7,TRBV5-1,NA,TGCGCCAGCAGCGGCAGGAACACCTACGAGCAGTACTTC,CASSGRNTYEQYF
NA,TRBJ2-3,TRBV11-2,NA,TGTGCCAGCAGCTTAGGATTTGGCACAGATACGCAGTATTTT,CASSLGFGTDTQYF
NA,TRBJ2-5,TRBV14,NA,TGTGCCAGCAGCCCCATAACCACCCAAGAGACCCAGTACTTC,CASSPITTQETQYF
few,TRBJ2-7,TRBV20-1,NA,TGCAGTGCGCCTCGGGAGACAACCTACGAGCAGTACTTC,CSAPRETTYEQYF
NA,TRBJ1-1,TRBV9,NA,TGTGCCAGCAGCGTAGTTGGTTTAATGAACACTGAAGCTTTCTTT,CASSVVGLMNTEAFF
many,TRBJ1-5,TRBV20-1,TRBD1,TGCAGTGCTAGCCGGACAGGGGTTAGCAATCAGCCCCAGCATTTT,CSASRTGVSNQPQHF
many,TRBJ2-7,TRBV28,TRBD2,TGTGCCAGCGGCGGGGGTTCCGAGCAGTACTTC,CASGGGSEQYF
many,TRBJ1-1,TRBV27,TRBD1,TGTGCCAGCAGTACATGGGCAGGGGGCAACACTGAAGCTTTCTTT,CASSTWAGGNTEAFF
few,TRBJ1-1,TRBV30,NA,TGTGCCTGGAGTTCTCACCGCGGGACTGAAGCTTTCTTT,CAWSSHRGTEAFF
many,TRBJ1-1,TRBV5-1,NA,TGCGCCAGCAGCTTGGCACACTTCATGAACACTGAAGCTTTCTTT,CASSLAHFMNTEAFF
NA,TRBJ1-2,TRBV12-3/TRBV12-4,NA,TGTGCCAGCAGTTTCGGGATAGGCTATGGCTACACCTTC,CASSFGIGYGYTF
few,TRBJ2-7,TRBV4-1,NA,TGCGCCAGCAGCCCTCCCCCCGGCAGTAGCTCCTACGAGCAGTACTTC,CASSPPPGSSSYEQYF
many,TRBJ1-1,TRBV7-8,NA,TGTGCCAGCAGCTTAGGGTCAACGACTGAAGCTTTCTTT,CASSLGSTTEAFF
NA,TRBJ2-7,TRBV6-1,TRBD1,TGTGCCAGCAGTGTTGACAGGGGGGGCTCCTACGAGCAGTACTTC,CASSVDRGGSYEQYF
many,TRBJ2-5,TRBV6-1,TRBD1,TGTGCCAGCAGTAGGGGGGACAGGGGGCTTGTGACCCAGTACTTC,CASSRGDRGLVTQYF
NA,TRBJ2-7,TRBV20-1,TRBD2,TGCAGTGCTCAGAACCGTGGGGCGGGAGCAAGCGAGCAGTACTTC,CSAQNRGAGASEQYF
many,TRBJ1-2,TRBV19,NA,TGTGCCAGTAGTGCAGGGTTTCGGGATGGCTACACCTTC,CASSAGFRDGYTF
NA,TRBJ1-3,TRBV6-1,NA,TGTGCCAGCAGTGGAGCAACACGCTCTGGAAACACCATATATTTT,CASSGATRSGNTIYF
many,TRBJ1-5,TRBV6-1,NA,TGTGCCAGCAGAGACCCAGCGGGACCGGGCAATCAGCCCCAGCATTTT,CASRDPAGPGNQPQHF
NA,TRBJ1-5,TRBV28,NA,TGTGCCAGCAGTTTATTTCGGAATAGCAATCAGCCCCAGCATTTT,CASSLFRNSNQPQHF
many,TRBJ2-7,TRBV27,TRBD2,TGTGCCAGCAGTTTCTCCGAGGGGAGGGACGAGCAGTACTTC,CASSFSEGRDEQYF
few,TRBJ2-7,TRBV28,TRBD2,TGTGCCAGCAGGCTGAGGGCTAGCGGTTTCTCCTACGAGCAGTACTTC,CASRLRASGFSYEQYF
many,TRBJ2-5,TRBV30,NA,TGTGCCTGGACCCAGACGGGGGAGACCCAGTACTTC,CAWTQTGETQYF
NA,TRBJ2-7,TRBV20-1,NA,TGCAGTGCTGGCGGACAGTTCTACGAGCAGTACTTC,CSAGGQFYEQYF
many,TRBJ2-5,TRBV6-2/TRBV6-3,TRBD2,TGTGCCAGCAGTTTTCCGATATCGCCACTAGCGGGAGGTTACGAAGAGACCCAGTACTTC,CASSFPISPLAGGYEETQYF
NA,TRBJ2-7,TRBV6-1,NA,TGTGCCAGCAGTGGGGGGTTAGCGAGACTAGCCTACGAGCAGTACTTC,CASSGGLARLAYEQYF
NA,TRBJ2-3,TRBV18,NA,TGTGCCAGCTCCGGGACTGGTGCGGACCACACAGATACGCAGTATTTT,CASSGTGADHTDTQYF
NA,TRBJ1-3,TRBV7-9,NA,TGTGCCAGCAGCCGAAGGACAGCGGCAGGAAACACCATATATTTT,CASSRRTAAGNTIYF
NA,TRBJ2-5,TRBV6-1,NA,TGTGCCAGCAGTGAACAAAGTCTGGGGACCCAGTACTTC,CASSEQSLGTQYF
many,TRBJ1-3,TRBV5-6,NA,TGTGCCAGCAGCTTAGGGTTAGCTGGAAACACCATATATTTT,CASSLGLAGNTIYF
NA,TRBJ1-5,TRBV15,NA,TGTGCCACCAGCAGAATGGCTTCGCAGCCCCAGCATTTT,CATSRMASQPQHF
NA,TRBJ2-7,TRBV9,TRBD2,TGTGCCAGCAGCGTGGGACTAGCGGGAGCCTACGAGCAGTACTTC,CASSVGLAGAYEQYF
many,TRBJ2-4,TRBV13,TRBD2,TGTGCCAGCAGCCACCGGAGGGGAGGGATGAACATTCAGTACTTC,CASSHRRGGMNIQYF